The rows below give T cell receptor beta chains drawn from one sample of a study of shared clonotypes between healthy human individuals. This table comes from immunoSEQ multiplex PCR, and its TCRdb copy is limited to in-frame clones, with some not included. The repertoire consists of around 1,000,000 clones, with 70% to 80% occurring once and the leading ten covering about 0.94%. The material sequenced was memory CD4+ T cells from PBMCs. The origin of the receptors is a man aged 18 to 29 in good health. Some clones in this sample may be carry-over from other donors' samples. Both conserved end residues are part of each CDR3. D genes are given only for firm matches. Only part of the rows carry a size: once, few, many, or a class if the clone is expanded.

clone size: few
J gene: TRBJ1-1
V gene: TRBV15
D gene: NA
CDR3 protein: CAVGGFGTEAFF
CDR3 DNA: TGTGCCGTCGGGGGGTTTGGAACTGAAGCTTTCTTT

clone size: few
J gene: TRBJ2-2
V gene: TRBV7-9
D gene: NA
CDR3 protein: CASSPRDGVTGELFF
CDR3 DNA: TGTGCCAGCAGCCCCCGGGACGGGGTCACCGGGGAGCTGTTTTTT

clone size: many
J gene: TRBJ1-5
V gene: TRBV5-8
D gene: NA
CDR3 protein: CASSRDRLQPQHF
CDR3 DNA: TGTGCCAGCAGCCGGGATCGACTTCAGCCCCAGCATTTT

clone size: NA
J gene: TRBJ2-7
V gene: TRBV5-1
D gene: NA
CDR3 protein: CASSSYDEQYF
CDR3 DNA: TGCGCCAGCAGCTCGTATGACGAGCAGTACTTC

clone size: many
J gene: TRBJ1-2
V gene: TRBV30
D gene: NA
CDR3 protein: CAWSVPSRDVNGYTF
CDR3 DNA: TGTGCCTGGAGTGTACCGAGCAGGGACGTTAATGGCTACACCTTC

clone size: few
J gene: TRBJ2-7
V gene: TRBV28
D gene: TRBD2
CDR3 protein: CASSDLSGARREQYF
CDR3 DNA: TGTGCCAGCAGTGACCTTAGCGGGGCCCGGAGGGAGCAGTACTTC

clone size: NA
J gene: TRBJ2-1
V gene: TRBV5-4
D gene: TRBD2
CDR3 protein: CASSWGLAGGNEQFF
CDR3 DNA: TGTGCCAGCAGCTGGGGACTAGCGGGAGGGAATGAGCAGTTCTTC

clone size: NA
J gene: TRBJ2-2
V gene: TRBV28
D gene: TRBD2
CDR3 protein: CASSLAGANTGELFF
CDR3 DNA: TGTGCCAGCAGTCTAGCGGGAGCGAACACCGGGGAGCTGTTTTTT

clone size: NA
J gene: TRBJ2-3
V gene: TRBV30
D gene: NA
CDR3 protein: CAWTTWDTQYF
CDR3 DNA: TGTGCCTGGACCACGTGGGATACGCAGTATTTT

clone size: once
J gene: TRBJ1-5
V gene: TRBV7-2
D gene: NA
CDR3 protein: CASKETSYSNQPQHF
CDR3 DNA: TGTGCCAGCAAAGAGACAAGTTATAGCAATCAGCCCCAGCATTTT

clone size: NA
J gene: TRBJ1-3
V gene: TRBV5-4
D gene: TRBD1
CDR3 protein: CASSLGTGREGNTIYF
CDR3 DNA: TGTGCCAGCAGCTTGGGGACAGGCCGTGAAGGAAACACCATATATTTT

clone size: NA
J gene: TRBJ1-2
V gene: TRBV6-5
D gene: TRBD1
CDR3 protein: CASSTRQGATGYTF
CDR3 DNA: TGTGCCAGCAGTACTAGACAGGGGGCGACTGGCTACACCTTC

clone size: NA
J gene: TRBJ2-2
V gene: TRBV5-1
D gene: TRBD2
CDR3 protein: CASRLAGADTGELFF
CDR3 DNA: TGCGCCAGCAGACTAGCGGGAGCCGACACCGGGGAGCTGTTTTTT

clone size: NA
J gene: TRBJ2-2
V gene: TRBV28
D gene: TRBD1
CDR3 protein: CARRDRKITGELFF
CDR3 DNA: TGTGCCCGCCGGGACAGGAAAATCACCGGGGAGCTGTTTTTT

clone size: NA
J gene: TRBJ2-7
V gene: TRBV5-1
D gene: TRBD2
CDR3 protein: CASSFSGVSYEQYF
CDR3 DNA: TGCGCCAGCAGCTTTAGCGGGGTGAGCTACGAGCAGTACTTC

clone size: NA
J gene: TRBJ1-2
V gene: TRBV7-9
D gene: NA
CDR3 protein: CASTPTGSNGYGYTF
CDR3 DNA: TGTGCCAGCACCCCAACAGGATCCAACGGCTATGGCTACACCTTC

clone size: NA
J gene: TRBJ2-7
V gene: TRBV14
D gene: NA
CDR3 protein: CASSRGAFPYEQYF
CDR3 DNA: TGTGCCAGCAGCCGAGGAGCATTCCCCTACGAGCAGTACTTC

clone size: NA
J gene: TRBJ1-2
V gene: TRBV2
D gene: NA
CDR3 protein: CASSGQAGVGYTF
CDR3 DNA: TGTGCCAGCAGTGGTCAGGCGGGAGTCGGCTACACCTTC

clone size: many
J gene: TRBJ1-1
V gene: TRBV5-1
D gene: NA
CDR3 protein: CASRFGSPGAGTEAFF
CDR3 DNA: TGCGCCAGCAGGTTTGGCTCCCCGGGGGCAGGGACTGAAGCTTTCTTT

clone size: once
J gene: TRBJ2-7
V gene: TRBV10-1
D gene: NA
CDR3 protein: CASTQAVGLREYF
CDR3 DNA: TGCGCCAGCACCCAAGCCGTCGGCCTCCGAGAGTACTTC

clone size: few
J gene: TRBJ1-1
V gene: TRBV28
D gene: TRBD1
CDR3 protein: CASTSGGTNTEAFF
CDR3 DNA: TGTGCCAGCACCTCAGGGGGCACGAACACTGAAGCTTTCTTT

clone size: NA
J gene: TRBJ1-4
V gene: TRBV11-1
D gene: NA
CDR3 protein: CASSWTAGPNEKLFF
CDR3 DNA: TGTGCCAGCAGCTGGACAGCGGGACCTAATGAAAAACTGTTTTTT

clone size: NA
J gene: TRBJ1-2
V gene: TRBV6-9
D gene: TRBD1
CDR3 protein: CASPFPCASGQGDYGYTF
CDR3 DNA: TGTGCCAGCCCATTTCCATGCGCCTCGGGACAGGGGGACTATGGCTACACCTTC

clone size: NA
J gene: TRBJ2-7
V gene: TRBV5-1
D gene: NA
CDR3 protein: CASSPGSSYEQYF
CDR3 DNA: TGCGCCAGCAGCCCTGGGAGTTCCTACGAGCAGTACTTC

clone size: NA
J gene: TRBJ2-4
V gene: TRBV28
D gene: NA
CDR3 protein: CASSFGSPRVNIQYF
CDR3 DNA: TGTGCCAGCAGTTTCGGTAGCCCGAGGGTAAACATTCAGTACTTC

clone size: NA
J gene: TRBJ2-2
V gene: TRBV14
D gene: NA
CDR3 protein: CASSRGTYTGELFF
CDR3 DNA: TGTGCCAGCAGCCGGGGGACTTACACCGGGGAGCTGTTTTTT

clone size: NA
J gene: TRBJ1-5
V gene: TRBV27
D gene: NA
CDR3 protein: CASSLTASNQPQHF
CDR3 DNA: TGTGCCAGCAGTTTAACAGCATCCAATCAGCCCCAGCATTTT

clone size: NA
J gene: TRBJ2-3
V gene: TRBV10-2
D gene: TRBD2
CDR3 protein: CASGTSGTPDTQYF
CDR3 DNA: TGCGCCAGCGGGACTAGCGGGACCCCAGATACGCAGTATTTT

clone size: NA
J gene: TRBJ2-2
V gene: TRBV19
D gene: NA
CDR3 protein: CASSPEPGPLPGELFF
CDR3 DNA: TGTGCCAGTAGTCCTGAACCGGGACCGTTGCCCGGGGAGCTGTTTTTT

clone size: once
J gene: TRBJ1-1
V gene: TRBV5-4
D gene: NA
CDR3 protein: CASSQKWGTEAFF
CDR3 DNA: TGCGCCAGCAGCCAAAAATGGGGGACTGAAGCTTTCTTT

clone size: NA
J gene: TRBJ1-4
V gene: TRBV9
D gene: TRBD1
CDR3 protein: CASSVGTGKGEKLFF
CDR3 DNA: TGTGCCAGCAGCGTCGGGACAGGGAAGGGCGAAAAACTGTTTTTT

clone size: NA
J gene: TRBJ2-7
V gene: TRBV10-1
D gene: TRBD2
CDR3 protein: CASSEALAGGPLF
CDR3 DNA: TGCGCCAGCAGTGAGGCACTAGCGGGAGGGCCCTTGTTC

clone size: NA
J gene: TRBJ1-1
V gene: TRBV12-5
D gene: TRBD1
CDR3 protein: CASGLAQGVYTEAFF
CDR3 DNA: TGTGCTAGTGGTTTGGCGCAGGGGGTGTACACTGAAGCTTTCTTT

clone size: NA
J gene: TRBJ2-7
V gene: TRBV6-5
D gene: NA
CDR3 protein: CASSSQTYEQYF
CDR3 DNA: TGTGCCAGCAGTAGCCAGACCTACGAGCAGTACTTC

clone size: NA
J gene: TRBJ1-2
V gene: TRBV19
D gene: NA
CDR3 protein: CASRSRGATNYGYTF
CDR3 DNA: TGTGCCAGTAGAAGTCGAGGGGCCACAAACTATGGCTACACCTTC

clone size: NA
J gene: TRBJ2-1
V gene: TRBV5-4
D gene: TRBD2
CDR3 protein: CASSTGLAGGGGNEQFF
CDR3 DNA: TGTGCCAGCAGCACGGGACTAGCGGGAGGTGGGGGAAATGAGCAGTTCTTC

clone size: NA
J gene: TRBJ1-1
V gene: TRBV29-1
D gene: NA
CDR3 protein: CSVEGANEAFF
CDR3 DNA: TGCAGCGTTGAAGGGGCGAACGAAGCTTTCTTT

clone size: NA
J gene: TRBJ1-5
V gene: TRBV28
D gene: NA
CDR3 protein: CAFRRAGANQPQHF
CDR3 DNA: TGTGCCTTTCGGCGGGCAGGGGCCAATCAGCCCCAGCATTTT

clone size: NA
J gene: TRBJ1-5
V gene: TRBV28
D gene: NA
CDR3 protein: CASSYTLNQPQHF
CDR3 DNA: TGTGCCAGCAGTTATACGCTCAATCAGCCCCAGCATTTT